The 10 T cell receptor beta chains reported below all come from one sample, sequenced in a study of T cells in Graves' hyperthyroidism and ophthalmopathy. Amplification targeted TCR beta CDR3 regions from RNA transcripts. First-round RT-PCR with HTBI primers amplified the TCR CDR3 region. Via MiXCR, TCRdb re-called the multiplex PCR reads, giving one row per CDR3 protein. The sample has about 330,000 distinct CDR3 sequences, 12% to 15% seen once; the top ten hold 34%. The sample comprised blood. The receptor set was obtained from a woman aged 40-49 years with Graves' ophthalmopathy.

Regarding this clonotype: It may be a read error: a sequence one base away is much more abundant. The J gene is TRBJ2-1, the V gene TRBV3-1; no clear D gene. Germline-derived CDR1 and CDR2 are LGHDT and YNNKEL (reference sequence). The CDR3 loop spans 15 amino acids. Deletions cut 2 bases from V and 6 bases from J, with 14 bases between. CDR3 loop: CASSQPSATPNEQFF. The CDR3 DNA reads as TGTGCCAGCAGCCAACCCAGCGCGACTCCCAATGAGCAGTTCTTC.

The rearrangement joins TRBV20-1 to TRBJ2-7; D possibly corresponds to TRBD2 (5 bases). This CDR3 region has 14 residues. From germline, CDR1 is DFQATT and CDR2 SNEGSKA (reference sequence). V was clipped by 5 bases and J by 2 bases, with 16 bases between them. The CDR3 nucleotides read TGCAGTGCTCTACGCCCCGGGCGGGCCTACGAGCAGTACTTC. This gives the protein CSALRPGRAYEQYF.

This clonotype came up a few times. The chain carries TRBV28 and TRBJ2-1; no firm D call. The germline CDR1 and CDR2 sequences are MDHEN and SYDVKM. V lost 6 bases and J lost 3, with 15 bases in between. CDR3 size: 15 residues. CDR3 nucleotide sequence: TGTGCCAGCAGCCACCGGCCCCTCCACTACAATGAGCAGTTCTTC. This codes for CASSHRPLHYNEQFF.

This chain uses TRBV5-4 with TRBJ1-1; TRBD1 is a possible D gene (5 bases). The germline V gene has CDR1 SGHNT and CDR2 YYREEE (reference sequence). The CDR3 sequence is 12 residues long. V lost 7 bases and J 7 bases, leaving 14 bases between the germline ends. This CDR3 reads CASGAPGLEAFF. As DNA, the CDR3 is TGTGCCAGCGGGGCACCGGGACTTGAAGCTTTCTTT.

This clonotype was counted many times. This chain connects TRBV19 to TRBJ1-1, with D perhaps TRBD1 (6 bases). This CDR3 has 14 residues. Germline lookup yields CDR1 LNHDA and CDR2 SQIVND (reference sequence). V shed 4 bases and J shed 3 bases, with 12 bases lying between them. The CDR3 nucleotides are TGTGCCAGTAGTAAGAGGGGGATGGACACTGAAGCTTTCTTT. This gives the protein CASSKRGMDTEAFF.

This clonotype has a handful of counts. J is TRBJ1-5 and V is TRBV5-1; 8 bases are shared with TRBD1. Germline V gene lookup returns CDR1 SGHRS and CDR2 YFSETQ. The CDR3 extends over 14 amino acids. With V trimmed by 4 bases and J by 4 bases, 4 bases remained unmatched. CDR3 nucleotides: TGCGCCAGCAGCCCGGACAGGGAAAATCAGCCCCAGCATTTT. This gives the protein CASSPDRENQPQHF.

The chain couples TRBV4-1 to TRBJ2-2; D call uncertain. The CDR3 covers 15 residues. Looked up from germline, CDR1 is MGHRA and CDR2 is YSYEKL. The V gene lost 0 bases and the J gene lost 7 bases, with 12 bases spanning the gap. CDR3 sequence reads: CASSQDPRRGGELFF. The CDR3 coding sequence is TGCGCCAGCAGCCAAGATCCGCGGCGCGGCGGGGAGCTGTTTTTT.

The genes are TRBV6-2 or TRBV6-3 and TRBJ2-6; D uncertain. CDR1 MNHEY and CDR2 SVGEGT come from the germline V gene. Deletions cut 7 bases from V and 4 bases from J, with 17 bases between. The CDR3 is 16 residues long. CDR3 in DNA: TGTGCCAGCAATCGGCCAGACGGAGCGGGGGCCAACGTCCTGACTTTC. Translated: CASNRPDGAGANVLTF.

This clonotype was detected ten times or more. The J gene is TRBJ1-2, the V gene TRBV30; 7 bases fit TRBD1. The CDR3 has 14 amino acids. Germline V gene data show CDR1 as GTSNPN and CDR2 as SVGIG (reference sequence). The V and J ends lost 0 bases and 10 bases, in that order; junction bases with no gene match: 11. The CDR3, as DNA: TGTGCCTGGAGTGTAGGAGGGGGCGCGGTTGACTACACCTTC. Protein: CAWSVGGGAVDYTF. The full variable domain, completed using reference TRBV30 and TRBJ1-2, is SQTIHQWPATLVQPVGSPLSLECTVEGTSNPNLYWYRQAAGRGLQLLFYSVGIGQISSEVPQNLSASRPQDRQFILSSKKLLLSDSGFYLCAWSVGGGAVDYTFGSGTRLTVV.

This chain uses TRBV28 with TRBJ1-1; 9 bases match TRBD1. The V segment lost 4 bases and the J segment 5 bases; nucleotides outside the gene matches: 11. The CDR3 runs 16 residues. Germline CDR1 MDHEN, CDR2 SYDVKM. The CDR3 loop is CASSSKTGGRLTEAFF. The CDR3 DNA sequence: TGTGCCAGCAGTTCAAAGACAGGGGGGCGCCTTACTGAAGCTTTCTTT.